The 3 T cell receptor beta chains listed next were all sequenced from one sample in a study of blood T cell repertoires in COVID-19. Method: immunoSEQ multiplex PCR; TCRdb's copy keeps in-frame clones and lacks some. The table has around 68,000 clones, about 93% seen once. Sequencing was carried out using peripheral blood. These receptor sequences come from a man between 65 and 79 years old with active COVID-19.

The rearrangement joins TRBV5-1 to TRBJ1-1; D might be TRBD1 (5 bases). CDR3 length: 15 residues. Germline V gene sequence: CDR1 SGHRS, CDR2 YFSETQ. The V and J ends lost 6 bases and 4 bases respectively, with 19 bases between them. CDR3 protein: CASIPVGGGFTEAFF. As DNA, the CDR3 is TGCGCCAGCATCCCGGTCGGGGGGGGTTTCACTGAAGCTTTCTTT.

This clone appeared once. CDR3 nucleotides: TGTGCCAGCAGTCGGACAGGAATGGGCCAAGAGACCCAGTACTTC. Protein sequence: CASSRTGMGQETQYF. The genes are TRBV28 and TRBJ2-5, with TRBD1 matching over 7 bases. The CDR3 runs 15 residues. Looked up from germline, CDR1 is MDHEN and CDR2 is SYDVKM. V trimming: 5 bases; J trimming: 1 base; junction bases outside the gene matches: 7.

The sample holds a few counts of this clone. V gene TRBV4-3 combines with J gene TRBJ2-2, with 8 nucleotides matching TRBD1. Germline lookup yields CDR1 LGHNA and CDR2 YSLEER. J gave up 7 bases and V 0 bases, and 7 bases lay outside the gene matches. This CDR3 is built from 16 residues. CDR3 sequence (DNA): TGCGCCAGCAGCCAAGAGCGCGGACAGGGTGGCGGGGAGCTGTTTTTT. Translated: CASSQERGQGGGELFF.